The rows below give T cell receptor beta chains drawn from one sample of a study of blood T cells in healthy people across ages. In TCRdb, the 5' RACE reads were re-called with MiXCR into one record per CDR3 protein. This table has about 970,000 distinct CDR3 sequences, roughly 51% appearing once. Sequencing input: blood. Receptors originate from a woman aged 60 to 75 in good health. The CDR3 runs from the conserved cysteine through the conserved F or W. Each record gives: D gene, J gene, clone size, V gene, CDR3 protein, CDR3 DNA. The D gene is left open where the match is weak. Size tells how often a clone was seen (once, few, many) or the class of an expanded clone, and some rows leave it out.

D gene: -
J gene: TRBJ2-1
clone size: -
V gene: TRBV7-2
CDR3 protein: CASSVDSYNEQFF
CDR3 DNA: TGTGCCAGCAGCGTAGACAGTTACAATGAGCAGTTCTTC

D gene: -
J gene: TRBJ2-5
clone size: few
V gene: TRBV29-1
CDR3 protein: CSVGTMIQFPGTQYF
CDR3 DNA: TGCAGCGTGGGGACCATGATCCAGTTCCCTGGGACCCAGTACTTC

D gene: -
J gene: TRBJ2-6
clone size: -
V gene: TRBV20-1
CDR3 protein: CSVPGANVLTF
CDR3 DNA: TGCAGTGTACCTGGGGCCAACGTCCTGACTTTC

D gene: TRBD2
J gene: TRBJ2-7
clone size: few
V gene: TRBV12-3/TRBV12-4
CDR3 protein: CASSSSISGRVAYEQYF
CDR3 DNA: TGTGCCAGCAGTTCCTCGATCAGCGGGAGGGTCGCCTACGAGCAGTACTTC

D gene: -
J gene: TRBJ2-3
clone size: -
V gene: TRBV27
CDR3 protein: CASSPLVLADTQYF
CDR3 DNA: TGTGCCAGCAGCCCTTTGGTCCTTGCAGATACGCAGTATTTT

D gene: TRBD2
J gene: TRBJ2-1
clone size: -
V gene: TRBV12-3/TRBV12-4
CDR3 protein: CASMRLAGSTHNEQFF
CDR3 DNA: TGTGCCAGCATGAGGCTAGCGGGATCCACTCACAATGAGCAGTTCTTC

D gene: -
J gene: TRBJ2-5
clone size: few
V gene: TRBV13
CDR3 protein: CASSLGHFQETQYF
CDR3 DNA: TGTGCCAGCAGCTTAGGCCACTTTCAAGAGACCCAGTACTTC

D gene: -
J gene: TRBJ2-7
clone size: -
V gene: TRBV29-1
CDR3 protein: CSGGSSGEQYF
CDR3 DNA: TGCAGCGGCGGCTCCTCGGGGGAGCAGTACTTC

D gene: -
J gene: TRBJ1-5
clone size: few
V gene: TRBV6-1
CDR3 protein: CASSEARGDQPQHF
CDR3 DNA: TGTGCCAGCAGTGAAGCCAGAGGGGACCAGCCCCAGCATTTT

D gene: -
J gene: TRBJ2-1
clone size: -
V gene: TRBV6-1
CDR3 protein: CASSGNVGFQFF
CDR3 DNA: TGTGCCAGCAGTGGAAACGTGGGGTTCCAGTTCTTC

D gene: TRBD1
J gene: TRBJ1-2
clone size: -
V gene: TRBV6-5
CDR3 protein: CASRTTGFEGYTF
CDR3 DNA: TGTGCCAGCAGAACGACAGGGTTCGAGGGCTACACCTTC

D gene: TRBD2
J gene: TRBJ2-3
clone size: -
V gene: TRBV20-1
CDR3 protein: CSALAGGSTDTQYF
CDR3 DNA: TGCAGTGCTTTAGCGGGAGGATCCACAGATACGCAGTATTTT

D gene: -
J gene: TRBJ2-4
clone size: -
V gene: TRBV11-1
CDR3 protein: CASSVGGADIQYF
CDR3 DNA: TGTGCCAGCAGCGTTGGGGGAGCGGACATTCAGTACTTC

D gene: TRBD2
J gene: TRBJ2-1
clone size: few
V gene: TRBV19
CDR3 protein: CASSPPGLAYNEQFF
CDR3 DNA: TGTGCCAGTAGTCCACCGGGACTAGCTTACAATGAGCAGTTCTTC

D gene: TRBD1
J gene: TRBJ2-6
clone size: -
V gene: TRBV5-5
CDR3 protein: CASSLGTGDYNVLTF
CDR3 DNA: TGTGCCAGCAGCTTGGGGACAGGGGACTACAACGTCCTGACTTTC

D gene: TRBD1
J gene: TRBJ2-3
clone size: few
V gene: TRBV11-2
CDR3 protein: CASQGAADTQYF
CDR3 DNA: TGTGCCAGCCAGGGGGCAGCGGATACGCAGTATTTT

D gene: -
J gene: TRBJ2-5
clone size: -
V gene: TRBV6-1
CDR3 protein: CASSEVVQPNTLDQETQYF
CDR3 DNA: TGTGCCAGCAGTGAAGTCGTCCAGCCCAATACCTTGGACCAAGAGACCCAGTACTTC

D gene: -
J gene: TRBJ2-3
clone size: -
V gene: TRBV9
CDR3 protein: CASSVALMGGTDTQYF
CDR3 DNA: TGTGCCAGCAGCGTAGCCCTTATGGGGGGCACAGATACGCAGTATTTT

D gene: -
J gene: TRBJ2-3
clone size: few
V gene: TRBV28
CDR3 protein: CASSSGLTADTQYF
CDR3 DNA: TGTGCCAGCAGTTCCGGGCTCACAGCAGATACGCAGTATTTT

D gene: TRBD2
J gene: TRBJ2-1
clone size: few
V gene: TRBV9
CDR3 protein: CASSAPGLAGGEQFF
CDR3 DNA: TGTGCCAGCAGCGCCCCGGGACTAGCGGGAGGTGAGCAGTTCTTC

D gene: -
J gene: TRBJ2-7
clone size: few
V gene: TRBV27
CDR3 protein: CASSLSGTGHEYEQYF
CDR3 DNA: TGTGCCAGCAGTTTATCGGGTACGGGACATGAATACGAGCAGTACTTC

D gene: -
J gene: TRBJ2-3
clone size: -
V gene: TRBV7-8
CDR3 protein: CASSLGDSLDTDTQYF
CDR3 DNA: TGTGCCAGCAGCCTGGGGGACTCGCTAGACACAGATACGCAGTATTTT

D gene: -
J gene: TRBJ1-5
clone size: -
V gene: TRBV29-1
CDR3 protein: CSVATQGQPQHF
CDR3 DNA: TGCAGCGTTGCGACGCAGGGTCAGCCCCAGCATTTT

D gene: -
J gene: TRBJ2-5
clone size: -
V gene: TRBV7-7
CDR3 protein: CASSLERAGSETQYF
CDR3 DNA: TGTGCCAGCAGCTTAGAGAGGGCCGGGTCGGAGACCCAGTACTTC

D gene: TRBD1
J gene: TRBJ2-5
clone size: -
V gene: TRBV18
CDR3 protein: CASSFMGQGPQETQYF
CDR3 DNA: TGTGCCAGCTCATTCATGGGACAGGGGCCCCAAGAGACCCAGTACTTC

D gene: TRBD2
J gene: TRBJ2-7
clone size: few
V gene: TRBV20-1
CDR3 protein: CSAPGLAGMGAYEQYF
CDR3 DNA: TGCAGTGCTCCCGGACTAGCGGGAATGGGGGCCTACGAGCAGTACTTC

D gene: -
J gene: TRBJ1-6
clone size: -
V gene: TRBV6-5
CDR3 protein: CASSYDNGSPLHF
CDR3 DNA: TGTGCCAGCAGTTACGACAACGGTTCACCCCTCCACTTT

D gene: TRBD2
J gene: TRBJ2-1
clone size: -
V gene: TRBV24-1
CDR3 protein: CATSDSGTPISVFF
CDR3 DNA: TGTGCCACCAGTGATAGCGGGACCCCTATTTCCGTGTTCTTC

D gene: -
J gene: TRBJ2-7
clone size: many
V gene: TRBV24-1
CDR3 protein: CATGPQGFHEQYF
CDR3 DNA: TGTGCCACCGGACCCCAGGGTTTTCACGAGCAGTACTTC

D gene: TRBD1
J gene: TRBJ1-4
clone size: -
V gene: TRBV29-1
CDR3 protein: CSVRAGTVNEKLFF
CDR3 DNA: TGCAGCGTAAGAGCCGGGACAGTTAATGAAAAACTGTTTTTT

D gene: -
J gene: TRBJ1-5
clone size: few
V gene: TRBV29-1
CDR3 protein: CSVQGYGQPQHF
CDR3 DNA: TGCAGCGTTCAAGGGTACGGCCAGCCCCAGCATTTT

D gene: TRBD2
J gene: TRBJ2-7
clone size: -
V gene: TRBV27
CDR3 protein: CASSLISASGTYEQYF
CDR3 DNA: TGTGCCAGCAGTTTGATTTCCGCGAGCGGGACCTACGAGCAGTACTTC

D gene: TRBD2
J gene: TRBJ2-7
clone size: once
V gene: TRBV30
CDR3 protein: CAGSGNYEQYF
CDR3 DNA: TGTGCCGGGAGCGGGAACTACGAGCAGTACTTC

D gene: TRBD1
J gene: TRBJ2-6
clone size: few
V gene: TRBV20-1
CDR3 protein: CSALGRDRGSGANVLTF
CDR3 DNA: TGCAGTGCTCTGGGCCGGGACAGGGGATCTGGGGCCAACGTCCTGACTTTC

D gene: TRBD1
J gene: TRBJ2-1
clone size: -
V gene: TRBV7-3
CDR3 protein: CASSSGQGNNEQFF
CDR3 DNA: TGTGCCAGCAGCTCGGGACAGGGGAACAATGAGCAGTTCTTC

D gene: TRBD1
J gene: TRBJ1-2
clone size: few
V gene: TRBV4-1
CDR3 protein: CASSPTRTGGVFGGYTF
CDR3 DNA: TGCGCCAGCAGCCCTACTCGGACAGGGGGCGTTTTTGGTGGCTACACCTTC

D gene: -
J gene: TRBJ1-5
clone size: -
V gene: TRBV7-2
CDR3 protein: CASSLGGAGQPQHF
CDR3 DNA: TGTGCCAGCAGCTTAGGGGGGGCCGGGCAGCCCCAGCATTTT

D gene: -
J gene: TRBJ2-3
clone size: -
V gene: TRBV7-2
CDR3 protein: CASSPEVAPSTDTQYF
CDR3 DNA: TGTGCCAGCAGCCCCGAGGTTGCCCCTAGCACAGATACGCAGTATTTT

D gene: TRBD2
J gene: TRBJ2-1
clone size: -
V gene: TRBV6-5
CDR3 protein: CASSQWGGGNEQFF
CDR3 DNA: TGTGCCAGCAGTCAATGGGGGGGAGGCAATGAGCAGTTCTTC

D gene: -
J gene: TRBJ2-3
clone size: -
V gene: TRBV6-2/TRBV6-3
CDR3 protein: CASSYALGDTQYF
CDR3 DNA: TGTGCCAGCAGTTACGCCCTCGGAGATACGCAGTATTTT

D gene: -
J gene: TRBJ2-6
clone size: few
V gene: TRBV28
CDR3 protein: CASSFQPVGANVLTF
CDR3 DNA: TGTGCCAGCAGTTTTCAGCCCGTTGGGGCCAACGTCCTGACTTTC

D gene: TRBD2
J gene: TRBJ2-5
clone size: -
V gene: TRBV20-1
CDR3 protein: CSAPSLAGGTSYQETQYF
CDR3 DNA: TGCAGTGCTCCCAGCCTAGCGGGAGGCACCTCGTATCAAGAGACCCAGTACTTC

D gene: TRBD2
J gene: TRBJ2-7
clone size: -
V gene: TRBV7-3
CDR3 protein: CASSPLVCGGSYEQYF
CDR3 DNA: TGTGCCAGCAGCCCTTTAGTCTGCGGGGGTTCCTACGAGCAGTACTTC

D gene: TRBD2
J gene: TRBJ2-3
clone size: -
V gene: TRBV20-1
CDR3 protein: CSARVSSGVTDTQYF
CDR3 DNA: TGCAGTGCTAGGGTTTCTAGCGGGGTCACAGATACGCAGTATTTT

D gene: -
J gene: TRBJ1-2
clone size: -
V gene: TRBV29-1
CDR3 protein: CSVEAESSYGYTF
CDR3 DNA: TGCAGCGTTGAGGCCGAAAGTTCCTATGGCTACACCTTC

D gene: -
J gene: TRBJ2-5
clone size: -
V gene: TRBV27
CDR3 protein: CASSSLTSTSETQYF
CDR3 DNA: TGTGCCAGCAGTTCCTTGACTAGTACGTCGGAGACCCAGTACTTC

D gene: -
J gene: TRBJ1-6
clone size: few
V gene: TRBV4-3
CDR3 protein: CASSSRARDSPLHF
CDR3 DNA: TGCGCCAGCAGCTCCAGGGCCAGAGATTCACCCCTCCACTTT